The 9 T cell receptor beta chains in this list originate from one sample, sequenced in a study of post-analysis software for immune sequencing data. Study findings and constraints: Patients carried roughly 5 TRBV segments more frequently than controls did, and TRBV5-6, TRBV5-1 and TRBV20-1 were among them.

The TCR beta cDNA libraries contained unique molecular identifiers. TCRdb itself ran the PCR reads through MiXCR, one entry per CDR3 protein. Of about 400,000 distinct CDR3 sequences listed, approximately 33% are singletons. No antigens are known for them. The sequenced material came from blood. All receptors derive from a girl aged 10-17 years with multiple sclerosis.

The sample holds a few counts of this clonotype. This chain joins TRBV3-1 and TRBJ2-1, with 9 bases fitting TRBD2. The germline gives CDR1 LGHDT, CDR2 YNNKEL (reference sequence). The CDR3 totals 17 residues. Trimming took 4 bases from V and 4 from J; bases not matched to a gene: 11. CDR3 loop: CASSPLPGGGAYNEQFF. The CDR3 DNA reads TGTGCCAGCAGCCCACTCCCCGGCGGGGGGGCGTACAATGAGCAGTTCTTC.

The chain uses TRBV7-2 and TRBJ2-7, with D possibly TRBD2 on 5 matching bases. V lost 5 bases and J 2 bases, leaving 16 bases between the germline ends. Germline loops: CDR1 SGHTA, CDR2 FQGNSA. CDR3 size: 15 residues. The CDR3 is CASSRRAAAPYEQYF. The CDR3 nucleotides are TGTGCCAGCAGCCGTAGGGCAGCGGCCCCCTACGAGCAGTACTTC.

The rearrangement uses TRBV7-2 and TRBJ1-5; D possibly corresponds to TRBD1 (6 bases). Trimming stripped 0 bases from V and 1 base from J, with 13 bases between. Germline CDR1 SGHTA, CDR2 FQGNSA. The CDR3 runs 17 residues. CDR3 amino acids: CASSLAGGGRSNQPQHF. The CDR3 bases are TGTGCCAGCAGCTTAGCGGGGGGCGGTAGAAGCAATCAGCCCCAGCATTTT.

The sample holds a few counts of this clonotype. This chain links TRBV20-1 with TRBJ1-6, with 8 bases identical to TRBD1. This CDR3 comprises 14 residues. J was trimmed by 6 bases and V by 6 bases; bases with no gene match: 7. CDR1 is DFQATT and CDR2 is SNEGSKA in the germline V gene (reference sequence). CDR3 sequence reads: CSAVQGVTNSPLHF. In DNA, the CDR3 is TGCAGTGCGGTACAGGGGGTAACTAATTCACCCCTCCACTTT.

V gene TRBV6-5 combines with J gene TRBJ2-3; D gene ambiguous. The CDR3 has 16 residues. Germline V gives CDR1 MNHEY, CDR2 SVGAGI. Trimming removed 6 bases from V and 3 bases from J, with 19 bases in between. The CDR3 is CASSPKPGSPTDTQYF. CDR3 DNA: TGTGCCAGCAGCCCTAAGCCGGGCAGTCCTACAGATACGCAGTATTTT.

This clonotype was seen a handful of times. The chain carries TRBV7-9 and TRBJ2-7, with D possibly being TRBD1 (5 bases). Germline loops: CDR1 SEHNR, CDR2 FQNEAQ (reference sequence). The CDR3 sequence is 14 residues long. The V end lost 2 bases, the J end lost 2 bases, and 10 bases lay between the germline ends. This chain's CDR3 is CASSLSLDTYEQYF. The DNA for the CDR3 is TGTGCCAGCAGCTTAAGTCTGGACACCTACGAGCAGTACTTC.

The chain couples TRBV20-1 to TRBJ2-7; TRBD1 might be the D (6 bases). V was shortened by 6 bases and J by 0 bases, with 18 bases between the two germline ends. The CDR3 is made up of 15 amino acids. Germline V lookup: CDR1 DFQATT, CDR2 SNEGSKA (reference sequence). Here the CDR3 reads CSAHNQQGASYEQYF. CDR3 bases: TGCAGTGCCCATAATCAACAGGGAGCCTCCTACGAGCAGTACTTC.

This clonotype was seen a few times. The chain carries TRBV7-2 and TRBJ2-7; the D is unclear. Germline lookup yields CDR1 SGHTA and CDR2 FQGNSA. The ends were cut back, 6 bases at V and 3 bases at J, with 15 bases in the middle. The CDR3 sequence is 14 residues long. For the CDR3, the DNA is TGTGCCAGCAGTTCCGCTAGGGCGATCTACGAGCAGTACTTC. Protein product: CASSSARAIYEQYF. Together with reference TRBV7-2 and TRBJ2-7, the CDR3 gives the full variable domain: GAGVSQSPSNKVTEKGKDVELRCDPISGHTALYWYRQSLGQGLEFLIYFQGNSAPDKSGLPSDRFSAERTGGSVSTLTIQRTQQEDSAVYLCASSSARAIYEQYFGPGTRLTVT.

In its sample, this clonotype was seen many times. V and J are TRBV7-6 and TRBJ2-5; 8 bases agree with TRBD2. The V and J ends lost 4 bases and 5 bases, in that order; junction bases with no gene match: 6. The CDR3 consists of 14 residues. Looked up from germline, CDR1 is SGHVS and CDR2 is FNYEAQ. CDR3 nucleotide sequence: TGTGCCAGCAGCTCTGGAAGCGGGGGTGAGACCCAGTACTTC. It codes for CASSSGSGGETQYF.